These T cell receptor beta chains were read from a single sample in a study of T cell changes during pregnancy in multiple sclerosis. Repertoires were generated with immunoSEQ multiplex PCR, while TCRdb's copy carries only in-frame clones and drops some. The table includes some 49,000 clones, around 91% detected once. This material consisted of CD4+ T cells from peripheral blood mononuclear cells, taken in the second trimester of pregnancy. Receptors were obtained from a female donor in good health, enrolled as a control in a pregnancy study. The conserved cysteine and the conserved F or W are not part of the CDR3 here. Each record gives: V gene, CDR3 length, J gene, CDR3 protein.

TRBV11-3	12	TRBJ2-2	ASSFGTSDGELF
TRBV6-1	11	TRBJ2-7	ASARDSFYEQY
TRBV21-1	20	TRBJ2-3	ASSQERDSATQPISCTDTQY
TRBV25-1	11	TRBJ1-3	ATRQTSGNTIY
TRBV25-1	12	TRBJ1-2	ASSEAQANYGYT
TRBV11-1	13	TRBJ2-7	ASSRDRAQSYEQY
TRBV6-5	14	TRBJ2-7	ASSYYDRGRPYEQY
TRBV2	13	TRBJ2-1	ASSGDRGGSGEQF
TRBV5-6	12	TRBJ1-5	ASSEYRDNQPQH
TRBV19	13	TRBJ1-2	ASIMTGTGAVGYT
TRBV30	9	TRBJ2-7	AWSVGGEQY
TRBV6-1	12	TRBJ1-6	ASKPGTANSPLH
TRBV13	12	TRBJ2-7	ASSPYRISYEQY
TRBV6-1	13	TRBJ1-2	ASSEGTGTNYGYT
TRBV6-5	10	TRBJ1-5	ASSGREQPQH
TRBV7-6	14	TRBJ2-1	ASSLATSGGYNEQF
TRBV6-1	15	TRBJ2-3	ASSGTWGGTLPDTQY
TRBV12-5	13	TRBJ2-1	ASGLVGGALNEQF
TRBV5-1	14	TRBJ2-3	ASSLELAGGMDTQY
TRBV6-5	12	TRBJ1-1	ASSADTTNTEAF
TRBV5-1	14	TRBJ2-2	ASSLSPDPNTGELF
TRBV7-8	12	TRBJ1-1	ASSPYGGRTEAF
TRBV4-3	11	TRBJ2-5	ASSQDGGETQY
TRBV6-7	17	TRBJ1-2	ASSPHKLRGDRQYYGYT
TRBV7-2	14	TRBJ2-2	ASSPYLTSPTGELF
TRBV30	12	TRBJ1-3	AWSVPGAGNTIY
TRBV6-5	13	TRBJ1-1	ASRQTGSGGTEAF
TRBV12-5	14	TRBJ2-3	ASGLGRDRGTDTQY
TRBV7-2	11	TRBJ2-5	ASSVGVQRTQY
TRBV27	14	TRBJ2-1	ASSLVTGVAYNEQF
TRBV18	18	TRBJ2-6	ASSPRGPTGGNSGANVLT
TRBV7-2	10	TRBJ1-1	ASSFRNTEAF
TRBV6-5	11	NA	ASSSAGTYEQY
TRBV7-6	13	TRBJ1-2	ASSLSPLASYGYT
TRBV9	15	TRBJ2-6	ASGWGRGAAGANVLT
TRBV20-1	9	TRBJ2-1	SARDQDRGL
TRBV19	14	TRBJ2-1	ASTQRKGQLYNEQF
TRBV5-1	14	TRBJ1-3	ASSPEVGSGGNTIY
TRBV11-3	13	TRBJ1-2	ASSLGTGANYGYT
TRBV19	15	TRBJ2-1	ASSSVGQRGGSYEQF
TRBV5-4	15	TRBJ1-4	ASSLRTGDPANEKLF
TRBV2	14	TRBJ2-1	ASSDIGQGAYNEQF
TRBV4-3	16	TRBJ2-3	ASSQDYNRGAFTDTQY
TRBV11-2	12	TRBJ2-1	ASSLDRLANEQF
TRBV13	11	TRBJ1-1	ASSLIRGPEAF
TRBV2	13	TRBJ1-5	ASRAGTHSNQPQH
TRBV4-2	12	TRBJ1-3	ASSPGLEKDTIY
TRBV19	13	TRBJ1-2	ASKFSGNTNYGYT
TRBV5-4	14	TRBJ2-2	ASSLINSLGTGELF
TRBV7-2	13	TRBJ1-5	ASSSGQGSNQPQH
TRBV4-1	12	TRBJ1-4	ASRNLRTNEKLF